This TCR beta chain was recovered during a study of cytomegalovirus exposure and HLA in healthy donors. For the study at large: In a previous analysis, about 100 million unique TCR beta sequences were found from 150 million to 200 million T cells. Whole-study results and caveats: Cytomegalovirus status, reportedly, was diagnosed with high specificity and sensitivity by the classifier. A cluster of highly shared sequence variants was likely a sequencing artifact.

On this clone itself: What it binds is unknown.

J gave up 3 bases and V 0 bases, and 6 bases lay outside the gene matches. The CDR3 is 15 amino acids. Germline V gives CDR1 SGHNT, CDR2 YYREEE (reference sequence). PCR amplification relied on 60 Vbeta primers (plus 13 Jbeta primers). Authors' data handling: An analysis that came later counted 60 million to 80 million unique TCR beta chains, approximately 12 million shared. Clones were sequenced by immunoSEQ multiplex PCR, and TCRdb holds only the in-frame ones, with some missing. V, J and clone size reflect that table, while D and trimming were determined from the DNA. The sample has around 120,000 clones; about 63% are singletons.

This sequence was found in a man younger than 40 in good health and CMV-seropositive. The sample was PBMCs. The V call is TRBV5-4, the J call TRBJ2-7; 7 bases are a match to TRBD2. The CDR3 region has the DNA TGTGCCAGCAGCTTGGCCGGGACGGGAGGCTACGAGCAGTACTTC. Translating gives CASSLAGTGGYEQYF.